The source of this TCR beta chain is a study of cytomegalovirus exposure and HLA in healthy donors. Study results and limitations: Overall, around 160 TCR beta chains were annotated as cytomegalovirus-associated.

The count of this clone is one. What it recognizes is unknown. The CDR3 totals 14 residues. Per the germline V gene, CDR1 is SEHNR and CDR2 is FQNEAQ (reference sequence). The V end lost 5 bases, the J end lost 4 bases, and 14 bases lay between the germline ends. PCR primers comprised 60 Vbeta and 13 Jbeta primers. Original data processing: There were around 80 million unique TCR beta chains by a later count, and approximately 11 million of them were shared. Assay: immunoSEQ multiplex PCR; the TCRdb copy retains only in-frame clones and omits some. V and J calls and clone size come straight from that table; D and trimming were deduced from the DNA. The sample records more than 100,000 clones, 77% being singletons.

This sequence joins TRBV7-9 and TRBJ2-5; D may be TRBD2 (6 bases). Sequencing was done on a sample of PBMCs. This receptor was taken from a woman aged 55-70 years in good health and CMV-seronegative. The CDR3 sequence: CASSLHRGVETQYF. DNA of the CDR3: TGTGCCAGCAGCCTCCATCGCGGGGTAGAGACCCAGTACTTC.